A single sample is the source of the 31 T cell receptor beta chains below, sequenced in a study of vaccination and CD4 T cells after COVID-19. Described treatment: approximately 10-day PBMC culture with coronavirus spike peptide pools or control peptides (ViraFEST assay). The unexposed donor provided CD4+ T cells, which were taken before the COVID-19 pandemic (2011-2018). An Oncomine TCR Beta short-read assay was used to sequence the DNA from cultured CD4+ T cells. TCRdb called the PCR reads again in MiXCR, with one record for every CDR3 protein. The table includes several thousand distinct CDR3 sequences, about 30% detected once. Their antigen targets remain unknown. What was sequenced was CD4+ T cells from blood, cultured in vitro. Receptors originate from a human donor in good health.

This clonotype has just a few counts. The chain has TRBV6-1 and TRBJ1-2; 7 bases agree with TRBD1. The trim removed 10 bases at V and 2 bases at J, leaving 7 bases unmatched. The CDR3 consists of 13 residues. Germline CDR1 is MNHNS and CDR2 is SASEGT. CDR3 protein: CATEQGPNYGYTF. CDR3 DNA sequence: TGTGCCACCGAACAGGGGCCCAACTATGGCTACACCTTC.

The chain employs TRBV19 and TRBJ1-2; D is perhaps TRBD1 (5 bases). The germline V gene has CDR1 LNHDA and CDR2 SQIVND (reference sequence). The CDR3 is 17 residues long. The V end lost 6 bases, the J end lost 6 bases, and 26 bases lay between the germline ends. The CDR3 sequence: CASRSGIDSARAHGYTF. The CDR3 nucleotides are TGTGCCAGTAGGTCGGGTATCGACAGCGCAAGGGCCCATGGCTACACCTTC.

The chain carries TRBV2 and TRBJ1-1, with 9 nucleotides matching TRBD1. Germline V gene sequence: CDR1 SNHLY, CDR2 FYNNEI. The ends lost 6 bases at V and 5 bases at J; junction bases unmatched: 7. The CDR3 spans 14 residues. CDR3: CASRIGTGKTEAFF. The CDR3 nucleotides are TGTGCCAGCAGAATAGGGACAGGGAAAACTGAAGCTTTCTTT.

A few counts support this clonotype. J is TRBJ1-2 and V is TRBV4-2; unclear D gene. Germline lookup yields CDR1 LGHNA and CDR2 YNFKEQ. This CDR3 has 15 residues. V lost 0 bases, J lost 8 bases, and 16 bases lay in between. CDR3 sequence: CASSQEGDRLGGYTF. The CDR3 nucleotides read TGTGCCAGCAGCCAAGAAGGAGACCGTCTTGGGGGCTACACCTTC.

The rearrangement links TRBV7-3 to TRBJ2-2, with 9 bases aligning to TRBD1. V was pared by 5 bases and J by 4 bases, with 2 bases of the junction left unmatched. Germline CDR1 is SGHTA and CDR2 is FQGTGA. This CDR3 contains 14 residues. CDR3 amino acids: CASSAQGATGELFF. The CDR3 DNA reads as TGTGCCAGCAGCGCACAGGGGGCCACCGGGGAGCTGTTTTTT.

The chain joins TRBV20-1 to TRBJ2-5; 9 bases match TRBD2. From germline, CDR1 is DFQATT and CDR2 SNEGSKA (reference sequence). This CDR3 has 14 amino acids. The junction had 8 bases not matched to a gene; V was cut back by 4 bases and J by 5 bases. For the CDR3, the DNA is TGCAGTGCTAAAGCGGGGGGTTTAGGTGAGACCCAGTACTTC. It yields the protein CSAKAGGLGETQYF.

This clonotype is judged medium-sized. V is TRBV7-3 and J is TRBJ2-3; maybe TRBD2 (5 bases). CDR3 length: 13 amino acids. V was trimmed by 2 bases and J by 4 bases, leaving 7 bases between them. Germline CDR1 is SGHTA and CDR2 is FQGTGA. The DNA for the CDR3 is TGTGCCAGCAGCTTAGGGGAGCCAGATACGCAGTATTTT. Translated: CASSLGEPDTQYF.

This clonotype appeared a few times. The chain joins TRBV11-1 to TRBJ1-1; 7 nucleotides match TRBD1. CDR1 is SGHAT and CDR2 is FQDESV in the germline V gene (reference sequence). V was pared by 5 bases and J by 10 bases, with 10 bases of the junction left unmatched. The CDR3 is 13 residues long. The CDR3 sequence is CASSPTGNIGAFF. As DNA, the CDR3 is TGTGCCAGCAGCCCGACAGGGAATATTGGAGCTTTCTTT.

This clonotype was counted between two and nine times. This sequence joins TRBV11-3 and TRBJ1-1; D possibly corresponds to TRBD1 (5 bases). Germline CDR1 SGHNT, CDR2 YENEEA. Trimming removed 5 bases from V and 8 bases from J, with 15 bases in between. This CDR3 spans 13 amino acids. CDR3 sequence: CASSSGTDLEAFF. The CDR3 region has the DNA TGTGCCAGCAGCAGTGGGACGGATCTAGAAGCTTTCTTT.

This clonotype has more than one count but fewer than ten. The rearrangement joins TRBV20-1 to TRBJ1-6; 9 positions match TRBD1. CDR1 and CDR2 (germline): DFQATT, SNEGSKA (reference sequence). This CDR3 has 14 residues. The junction had 6 bases not matched to a gene; V was cut back by 3 bases and J by 9 bases. CDR3 residues: CSARGQGNSSPLHF. In DNA, the CDR3 is TGCAGTGCTAGGGGACAGGGTAATAGTTCACCCCTCCACTTT.

The rearrangement uses TRBV20-1 and TRBJ2-5; unclear D gene. Germline V gives CDR1 DFQATT, CDR2 SNEGSKA (reference sequence). Trimming shortened V by 4 bases and J by 4 bases, and 10 bases separated the two germline ends. This CDR3 is built from 12 residues. The DNA for the CDR3 is TGCAGTGCTACCAGAAACACAGAGACCCAGTACTTC. Protein: CSATRNTETQYF.

The chain employs TRBV19 and TRBJ1-1, with D hard to call. Germline assignment: CDR1 LNHDA and CDR2 SQIVND (reference sequence). This CDR3 spans 14 amino acids. V was pared by 4 bases and J by 3 bases, with 12 bases between. The DNA of the CDR3 is TGTGCCAGTAGTACTCAAAGTGGGGACACTGAAGCTTTCTTT. Translation gives CASSTQSGDTEAFF.

This clonotype was counted only a few times. The rearrangement links TRBV10-3 to TRBJ1-1; D uncertain. CDR1 and CDR2 from the germline V gene are ENHRY and SYGVKD. The V and J ends lost 2 bases and 8 bases respectively, with 12 bases between them. The CDR3 contains 13 residues. The CDR3 spells CAISEESGTEAFF. The DNA for the CDR3 is TGTGCCATCAGTGAGGAAAGCGGAACGGAAGCTTTCTTT.

This rearrangement joins TRBV6-1 to TRBJ1-2, with D maybe TRBD1 (5 bases). Germline V lookup: CDR1 MNHNS, CDR2 SASEGT. This CDR3 spans 11 amino acids. V dropped 8 bases and J dropped 8 bases, with 12 bases sitting between them. In DNA form, the CDR3 reads TGTGCCAGCGGGAGGGACGGAGGCTACACCTTC. Residues: CASGRDGGYTF.

A few counts support this clonotype. The chain links TRBV6-1 to TRBJ1-1; D possibly corresponds to TRBD1 (5 bases). CDR1 is MNHNS, CDR2 SASEGT, per germline. V dropped 6 bases and J dropped 11 bases, with 16 bases sitting between them. The CDR3 runs 12 residues. In DNA, the CDR3 is TGTGCCAGCAGGACCGGGACCGCGAGGGCTTTCTTT. This gives the protein CASRTGTARAFF.

By its share, this clonotype is medium-sized. The chain joins TRBV20-1 to TRBJ1-1; 8 nucleotides line up with TRBD1. CDR1 is DFQATT, CDR2 SNEGSKA, per germline (reference sequence). V was pared by 6 bases and J by 1 base, with 10 bases of the junction left unmatched. CDR3 length: 15 residues. The CDR3 reads CSARGQGWANTEAFF. As DNA, the CDR3 is TGCAGTGCCCGAGGACAGGGATGGGCGAACACTGAAGCTTTCTTT.

V usage is TRBV12-3 or TRBV12-4 and J usage is TRBJ1-1; D uncertain. This CDR3 has 14 amino acids. Trimming cost V 5 bases and J 1 base, with 11 bases left between them. The CDR3 protein is CASSTWTENTEAFF. The CDR3 DNA sequence: TGTGCCAGCAGTACCTGGACGGAGAACACTGAAGCTTTCTTT.

The rearrangement links TRBV27 to TRBJ1-1; weak D call: TRBD1 (5 bases). Germline values: CDR1 MNHEY, CDR2 SMNVEV (reference sequence). The V and J ends lost 5 bases and 0 bases respectively, with 10 bases between them. This CDR3 spans 14 amino acids. CDR3 sequence reads: CASSIQGLNTEAFF. As DNA, the CDR3 is TGTGCCAGCAGTATTCAGGGTCTGAACACTGAAGCTTTCTTT.

The chain combines TRBV18 with TRBJ1-5; no firm D call. V was shortened by 5 bases and J by 4 bases, with 6 bases between the two germline ends. This CDR3 has 12 residues. CDR1 is KGHSH and CDR2 is LQKENI in the germline V gene. The CDR3 spells CASSSYNQPQHF. CDR3 in DNA: TGTGCCAGCTCATCCTATAATCAGCCCCAGCATTTT. Supplemented by reference TRBV18 and TRBJ1-5, the full variable domain reads NAGVMQNPRHLVRRRGQEARLRCSPMKGHSHVYWYRQLPEEGLKFMVYLQKENIIDESGMPKERFSAEFPKEGPSILRIQQVVRGDSAAYFCASSSYNQPQHFGDGTRLSIL.

The table lists this clonotype with a few counts. The chain links TRBV20-1 to TRBJ1-2; tentative D call: TRBD1 (6 bases). Germline values: CDR1 DFQATT, CDR2 SNEGSKA (reference sequence). CDR3 length: 11 amino acids. Trimming pared 6 bases from V and 2 bases from J, leaving 7 bases between. The DNA for the CDR3 is TGCAGTGCAACAGGGAACTATGGCTACACCTTC. Translation gives CSATGNYGYTF.

CDR3 in amino acids: CASSVGGGVIGTDTQYF. CDR3 bases: TGTGCCAGCAGCGTAGGCGGGGGGGTAATTGGCACAGATACGCAGTATTTT. This chain joins TRBV9 and TRBJ2-3; 9 bases match TRBD2. Germline CDR1 SGDLS, CDR2 YYNGEE. The J segment lost 1 base and the V segment lost 0 bases, leaving 6 bases of the junction unmatched. The CDR3 contains 17 residues. Full variable domain (missing parts from reference TRBV9 and TRBJ2-3): DSGVTQTPKHLITATGQRVTLRCSPRSGDLSVYWYQQSLDQGLQFLIQYYNGEERAKGNILERFSAQQFPDLHSELNLSSLELGDSALYFCASSVGGGVIGTDTQYFGPGTRLTVL.

V gene TRBV6-1 combines with J gene TRBJ2-1; 9 positions match TRBD1. V gave up 4 bases and J gave up 1 base; unmatched junction bases: 2. Looked up from germline, CDR1 is MNHNS and CDR2 is SASEGT. This CDR3 spans 15 amino acids. This chain's CDR3 is CASSGQGESYNEQFF. For the CDR3, the DNA is TGTGCCAGCAGTGGACAGGGGGAATCCTACAATGAGCAGTTCTTC.

This clonotype has a handful of counts. The V call is TRBV12-3 or TRBV12-4, the J call TRBJ1-2; D unclear. This CDR3 is built from 12 residues. V lost 5 bases and J lost 6, with 10 bases in between. In DNA, the CDR3 is TGTGCCAGCAGTCCCTCGGGTGATGGCTACACCTTC. Translation: CASSPSGDGYTF.

This clonotype was counted a few times. The chain joins TRBV20-1 to TRBJ1-2; D is uncertain. The CDR3 length is 13 residues. Trimming stripped 3 bases from V and 0 bases from J, with 8 bases between. Germline lookup yields CDR1 DFQATT and CDR2 SNEGSKA (reference sequence). Here the CDR3 DNA reads TGCAGTGCTAGTAAGGGTACTAACTATGGCTACACCTTC. Protein sequence: CSASKGTNYGYTF.

This clonotype turned up a few times. In DNA, the CDR3 is TGTGCCAGCAGTGGGCGGGGTCCCACTGAAGCTTTCTTT. This sequence encodes CASSGRGPTEAFF. The gene calls are TRBV6-1 and TRBJ1-1; D is unclear. Looked up from germline, CDR1 is MNHNS and CDR2 is SASEGT. Deletions cut 4 bases from V and 4 bases from J, with 10 bases between. There are 13 residues in the CDR3.

This clonotype has a handful of counts. The chain has TRBV6-1 and TRBJ2-7, with 12 nucleotides matching TRBD2. Germline V gene sequence: CDR1 MNHNS, CDR2 SASEGT. The CDR3 extends over 15 amino acids. Germline trimming cut 7 bases from V and 1 base from J; bases unmatched to any gene: 5. As DNA, the CDR3 is TGTGCCAGCACCCGACTAGCGGGGGTGTCCTACGAGCAGTACTTC. It translates to CASTRLAGVSYEQYF.

This chain joins TRBV27 and TRBJ2-1; no firm D call. From germline, CDR1 is MNHEY and CDR2 SMNVEV (reference sequence). V lost 2 bases and J 0 bases, leaving 8 bases between the germline ends. This CDR3 is 15 amino acids long. CDR3 nucleotide sequence: TGTGCCAGCAGTTTAAAGTGGAGCTCCTACAATGAGCAGTTCTTC. It is translated as CASSLKWSSYNEQFF.

This sequence joins TRBV5-6 and TRBJ1-6; no firm D call. The CDR3 loop spans 15 amino acids. The germline gives CDR1 SGHDT, CDR2 YYEEEE. V lost 3 bases and J 8 bases, leaving 15 bases between the germline ends. The chain's CDR3 is CASSSAGPRDSPLHF. As DNA, the CDR3 is TGTGCCAGCAGCTCCGCCGGGCCAAGGGATTCACCCCTCCACTTT.

The chain combines TRBV30 with TRBJ1-1; a weak D match, TRBD1 (5 bases). The CDR3 runs to 11 residues. Between the trimmed V and J ends, which lost 5 bases and 6 bases, there was a span of 10 bases. CDR1 is GTSNPN, CDR2 SVGIG, per germline (reference sequence). The CDR3 nucleotides read TGTGCCTGGGGGGAGGGGCCTGAAGCTTTCTTT. Its translation: CAWGEGPEAFF. Using reference TRBV30 and TRBJ1-1 for the parts outside the CDR3, the full variable domain is SQTIHQWPATLVQPVGSPLSLECTVEGTSNPNLYWYRQAAGRGLQLLFYSVGIGQISSEVPQNLSASRPQDRQFILSSKKLLLSDSGFYLCAWGEGPEAFFGQGTRLTVV.

This clonotype showed up just a few times. The chain joins TRBV6-1 to TRBJ2-3, with a tentative D call TRBD1 (5 bases). The CDR3 is 15 residues long. With 3 bases removed from V and 1 base from J, the gap between germline ends came to 11 bases. Looked up from germline, CDR1 is MNHNS and CDR2 is SASEGT. The CDR3 nucleotides read TGTGCCAGCAGTGATGTAGGGGCGGGCACAGATACGCAGTATTTT. Amino acid sequence: CASSDVGAGTDTQYF.

This clonotype is termed medium-sized (0.01 to 0.1%). This chain uses TRBV6-1 with TRBJ1-2; no clear D. The CDR3 consists of 12 residues. Trimming took 5 bases from V and 2 from J, leaving 6 bases between them. Germline-derived CDR1 and CDR2 are MNHNS and SASEGT. CDR3 in amino acids: CASSPRNYGYTF. Here the CDR3 DNA reads TGTGCCAGCAGTCCACGCAACTATGGCTACACCTTC.